The next 20 T cell receptor beta chains were all read from a single sample in a study of blood T cells in healthy people across ages. Next came a second PCR, run for about 7 to 12 cycles, which used a sample-barcoded 5' primer along with a J-beta primer mix. TCRdb reprocessed the 5' RACE reads via MiXCR and lists one record per CDR3 protein. The repertoire includes approximately 1,000,000 distinct CDR3 sequences, under 40% of them detected once, and around 13% sits in the top ten. Sequenced material: blood. The receptors stem from a man aged 18 to 30 in good health.

V usage is TRBV20-1 and J usage is TRBJ2-5; D possibly corresponds to TRBD2 (5 bases). Germline values: CDR1 DFQATT, CDR2 SNEGSKA (reference sequence). The CDR3 has 12 amino acids. The ends were cut back, 5 bases at V and 2 bases at J, with 9 bases in the middle. The DNA of the CDR3 is TGCAGTGCTGTCGGGGATCAAGAGACCCAGTACTTC. Encoded protein: CSAVGDQETQYF.

This chain links TRBV6-2 or TRBV6-3 with TRBJ1-2; 10 nucleotides align to TRBD1. Germline V CDR1 and CDR2: MNHEY, SVGEGT. J lost 4 bases, V lost 11 bases, and 7 bases had no gene match. The CDR3 contains 13 residues. CDR3 residues: CAGTRDRGYGYTF. In DNA, the CDR3 is TGTGCCGGCACCCGGGACAGGGGCTATGGCTACACCTTC.

In its sample, this clonotype was seen a few times. The chain is built from TRBV3-1 and TRBJ2-7, with D possibly matching TRBD2 (5 bases). V shed 5 bases and J shed 1 base, with 12 bases lying between them. The CDR3 spans 14 residues. In germline, CDR1 is LGHDT, CDR2 YNNKEL (reference sequence). The CDR3 DNA sequence: TGTGCCAGCAGCAAGCGACGGGGTTCCTACGAGCAGTACTTC. Translating gives CASSKRRGSYEQYF.

This chain uses TRBV3-1 with TRBJ2-2; D uncertain. From germline, CDR1 is LGHDT and CDR2 YNNKEL (reference sequence). The V end lost 1 base, the J end lost 5 bases, and 5 bases lay between the germline ends. This CDR3 region has 13 residues. This CDR3 reads CASSQGPTGELFF. For the CDR3, the DNA is TGTGCCAGCAGCCAAGGGCCAACCGGGGAGCTGTTTTTT.

The chain carries TRBV6-5 and TRBJ2-1; a possible D gene is TRBD1 (6 bases). Germline V gene data show CDR1 as MNHEY and CDR2 as SVGAGI. V dropped 2 bases and J dropped 0 bases, with 14 bases sitting between them. The CDR3 covers 17 residues. Here the CDR3 reads CASSYRPLGGSYNEQFF. In nucleotides, the CDR3 is TGTGCCAGCAGTTACCGCCCGCTAGGGGGCTCCTACAATGAGCAGTTCTTC.

Here the CDR3 reads CSAPTGKGYTF. In DNA form, the CDR3 reads TGCAGCGCACCGACGGGGAAAGGCTACACCTTC. The V call is TRBV29-1, the J call TRBJ1-2, with D hard to call. CDR3 length: 11 amino acids. Trimming pared 7 bases from V and 8 bases from J, leaving 14 bases between. Per germline, CDR1 SQVTM and CDR2 ANQGSEA.

A few counts support this clonotype. The chain is built from TRBV20-1 and TRBJ1-5; TRBD1 is a possible D gene (5 bases). CDR1 and CDR2 (germline): DFQATT, SNEGSKA (reference sequence). The CDR3 is made up of 17 amino acids. V was clipped by 0 bases and J by 1 base, with 16 bases between them. The CDR3 region is CSARDGGGSSSNQPQHF. CDR3 in DNA: TGCAGTGCTAGAGATGGGGGTGGGAGTTCGAGCAATCAGCCCCAGCATTTT.

This clonotype was seen a few times. The V and J genes are TRBV20-1 and TRBJ1-2; the D gene is possibly TRBD1 (5 bases). The germline V and J ends were trimmed by 3 bases and 4 bases, with 12 bases remaining between them. Germline CDR1 DFQATT, CDR2 SNEGSKA (reference sequence). The CDR3 has 13 residues. In nucleotides, the CDR3 is TGCAGTGCTAGCCCCCGACAGCGCTATGGCTACACCTTC. It specifies CSASPRQRYGYTF.

This clonotype was detected only a few times. The chain has TRBV9 and TRBJ1-2; the match to TRBD1 covers 8 bases. This CDR3 is 14 amino acids long. Per the germline V gene, CDR1 is SGDLS and CDR2 is YYNGEE. V gave up 3 bases and J gave up 2 bases; unmatched junction bases: 3. The CDR3 spells CASSARTGNYGYTF. CDR3 sequence (DNA): TGTGCCAGCAGCGCCCGGACAGGGAACTATGGCTACACCTTC.

This chain uses TRBV12-3 or TRBV12-4 with TRBJ1-1; 8 nucleotides agree with TRBD1. V lost 3 bases, J lost 0 bases, and 6 bases stayed unmatched. The CDR3 has 16 residues. The CDR3 nucleotides read TGTGCCAGCAGTTTCGGGACAGGTCTTATGAACACTGAAGCTTTCTTT. It specifies CASSFGTGLMNTEAFF.

V usage is TRBV28 and J usage is TRBJ1-5; 10 bases agree with TRBD1. J was trimmed by 2 bases and V by 5 bases; bases with no gene match: 6. The CDR3 loop spans 16 amino acids. Germline CDR1 reads MDHEN; CDR2 reads SYDVKM. CDR3 sequence (DNA): TGTGCCAGCAGTGGCCCCGGGACAGGGGGCAATCAGCCCCAGCATTTT. Protein product: CASSGPGTGGNQPQHF.

The chain employs TRBV5-1 and TRBJ1-2, with D tentatively TRBD1 (5 bases). Germline-derived CDR1 and CDR2 are SGHRS and YFSETQ. The ends were cut back, 0 bases at V and 6 bases at J, with 12 bases in the middle. CDR3 length: 14 residues. This chain's CDR3 is CASSLGGTPNGYTF. CDR3 nucleotides: TGCGCCAGCAGCTTGGGGGGGACGCCCAATGGCTACACCTTC.

This clonotype has a handful of counts. The chain has TRBV6-1 and TRBJ2-3; TRBD1 is a possible D gene (5 bases). Deletions cut 4 bases from V and 3 bases from J, with 17 bases between. This CDR3 has 16 residues. Germline CDR1 MNHNS, CDR2 SASEGT. CDR3 protein: CASSVSLGAGTDTQYF. The CDR3 DNA is TGTGCCAGCAGTGTCTCCTTAGGGGCTGGGACAGATACGCAGTATTTT.

This sequence joins TRBV14 and TRBJ1-1; possibly TRBD1 for D (5 bases). V was cut by 6 bases and J by 3 bases, with 11 bases left in between. The CDR3 sequence is 13 residues long. Germline V CDR1 and CDR2: SGHDN, FVKESK. This CDR3 reads CASRPQGYTEAFF. CDR3 DNA sequence: TGTGCCAGCAGACCTCAGGGATACACTGAAGCTTTCTTT.

V is TRBV20-1 and J is TRBJ1-1, with D unresolved. CDR1 and CDR2 (germline): DFQATT, SNEGSKA (reference sequence). The CDR3 runs to 13 residues. Trimming shortened V by 1 base and J by 9 bases, and 15 bases separated the two germline ends. CDR3 coding DNA: TGCAGTGCTAGAGTTCCGGACTCCATGCAAGCTTTCTTT. It yields the protein CSARVPDSMQAFF.

On this clonotype: It may be a read error: a sequence one base away is much more abundant. The rearrangement links TRBV5-6 to TRBJ2-5, with TRBD1 as a possible D gene (5 bases). V shed 4 bases and J shed 11 bases, with 24 bases lying between them. The CDR3 runs 15 residues. CDR1 SGHDT and CDR2 YYEEEE come from the germline V gene. The CDR3 DNA is TGTGCCAGCAGCCAATGGGGCCACGCCTACAATGAGCAGTACTTC. Protein product: CASSQWGHAYNEQYF.

This clonotype was picked up one time. V gene TRBV6-1 combines with J gene TRBJ1-2, with D perhaps matching TRBD1 (5 bases). Trimming took off 6 bases at V and 8 bases at J, with 31 bases between the two ends. The CDR3 runs to 18 residues. Germline loops: CDR1 MNHNS, CDR2 SASEGT. CDR3 amino acids: CASSPFSADVMGRDGYTF. In nucleotides, the CDR3 is TGTGCCAGCAGCCCTTTTTCAGCCGACGTTATGGGGCGGGACGGCTACACCTTC.

Points on this clonotype: Being one base from a much bigger clone, this may be a read error. The chain employs TRBV7-2 and TRBJ2-1, with a tentative D call TRBD1 (5 bases). The J call may be in error: the DNA end matches TRBJ2-7 better. Germline lookup yields CDR1 SGHTA and CDR2 FQGNSA. There are 15 residues in the CDR3. The chain's CDR3 is CASLSGQGSYNEQYF. CDR3 coding DNA: TGTGCCAGCCTCTCCGGGCAGGGCTCCTACAATGAGCAGTACTTC.

This clonotype turned up a few times. The chain recombines TRBV25-1 with TRBJ1-1; a possible D gene is TRBD1 (5 bases). V lost 8 bases and J lost 5, with 15 bases in between. Per germline, CDR1 MGHDK and CDR2 SYGVNS. The CDR3 extends over 13 amino acids. The CDR3 DNA reads as TGTGCCAGCGGATCGGGACTTAGGACTGAAGCTTTCTTT. It yields the protein CASGSGLRTEAFF.

The gene calls are TRBV12-3 or TRBV12-4 and TRBJ2-3; no firm D call. The CDR3 is 12 amino acids. Trimming removed 2 bases at V and 5 bases at J, with 5 bases between. DNA for the CDR3: TGTGCCAGCAGTTTATTAAAAGATACGCAGTATTTT. This codes for CASSLLKDTQYF.